The entry below gives a single T cell receptor beta chain sequence along with its context. Antigen: not known. These data are taken from a study of cytomegalovirus exposure and HLA in healthy donors. General observations from the study: In a later analysis, common viral pathogens appeared linked to several of the most significant clusters. Researchers counted 164 TCR beta chains as cytomegalovirus-associated.

PCR involved 60 Vbeta and 13 Jbeta primers. The method was immunoSEQ multiplex PCR; TCRdb's version includes in-frame clones alone and lacks a portion of them. Of more than 65,000 clones listed, 65% to 70% are singletons. The CDR3 consists of 16 residues. Trimming shortened V by 2 bases and J by 0 bases, and 12 bases separated the two germline ends. Germline CDR1 reads MNHNS; CDR2 reads SASEGT. The V and J genes are TRBV6-1 and TRBJ2-3, with D possibly being TRBD1 (6 bases). This receptor was identified in a woman aged 50 to 60 in good health and CMV-seropositive. Material: PBMCs. CDR3 sequence: CASSEYKGTSTDTQYF. As DNA, the CDR3 is TGTGCCAGCAGTGAATACAAGGGGACAAGCACAGATACGCAGTATTTT.